Listed here are 24 T cell receptor beta chains from one sample, sequenced in a study of early stage breast cancer tumors. Here immunoSEQ multiplex PCR was the method, and the copy in TCRdb shows in-frame clones only, minus some. Altogether tens of thousands of clones are present, around 72% being singletons, with the ten largest covering about 6.8%. The sample comprised blood. The receptor source for this set is a person between 50 and 60 years old with breast cancer.

This chain links TRBV15 with TRBJ1-5, with TRBD1 matching over 8 bases. Germline CDR1 is LNHNV and CDR2 is YYDKDF (reference sequence). With V trimmed by 2 bases and J by 6 bases, 6 bases remained unmatched. This CDR3 has 15 amino acids. This chain's CDR3 is CATSRSGQETQPQHF. Written as DNA, the CDR3 is TGTGCCACCAGCAGATCGGGACAGGAGACTCAGCCCCAGCATTTT. The whole variable domain, filled in from reference TRBV15 and TRBJ1-5, reads DAMVIQNPRYQVTQFGKPVTLSCSQTLNHNVMYWYQQKSSQAPKLLFHYYDKDFNNEADTPDNFQSRRPNTSFCFLDIRSPGLGDTAMYLCATSRSGQETQPQHFGDGTRLSIL.

This clone has just one count. The gene calls are TRBV6-1 and TRBJ2-3; D is uncertain. The CDR3 spans 14 residues. The V gene's germline CDR1 is MNHNS and CDR2 SASEGT. The V gene lost 1 base and the J gene lost 10 bases, with 15 bases spanning the gap. CDR3: CASSEVRRGGAQYF. The CDR3 coding sequence is TGTGCCAGCAGTGAAGTGCGGAGAGGCGGTGCGCAGTATTTT.

The rearrangement uses TRBV11-3 and TRBJ2-2, with a weak D call TRBD2 (5 bases). The germline V gene encodes CDR1 SGHNT and CDR2 YENEEA. The CDR3 totals 15 residues. The ends were cut back, 2 bases at V and 4 bases at J, with 11 bases in the middle. This chain's CDR3 is CASSLRESGTGELFF. The CDR3 DNA is TGTGCCAGCAGCTTAAGGGAGTCGGGCACCGGGGAGCTGTTTTTT.

This clone was counted a single time. This chain links TRBV9 with TRBJ2-1; possibly TRBD2 for D (5 bases). V lost 4 bases and J 4 bases, leaving 12 bases between the germline ends. The germline gives CDR1 SGDLS, CDR2 YYNGEE. CDR3 length equals 14 residues. CDR3 sequence reads: CASSPGAEYNEQFF. CDR3 nucleotides: TGTGCCAGCAGCCCCGGAGCGGAGTACAATGAGCAGTTCTTC.

This chain joins TRBV6-5 and TRBJ2-7; 7 positions match TRBD2. Trimming removed 1 base from V and 0 bases from J; junction bases left unmatched: 6. This CDR3 comprises 16 residues. Germline V gene lookup returns CDR1 MNHEY and CDR2 SVGAGI. Here the CDR3 DNA reads TGTGCCAGCAGTTACTATGGCGGGAGCAGCTCCTACGAGCAGTACTTC. As protein: CASSYYGGSSSYEQYF.

This clone was seen more than once but under ten times. The rearrangement uses TRBV4-2 and TRBJ2-2; tentatively, D is TRBD2 (5 bases). Trimming removed 0 bases at V and 6 bases at J, with 14 bases between. The germline V gene encodes CDR1 LGHNA and CDR2 YNFKEQ. This CDR3 is built from 16 residues. This CDR3 is CASSQDRRGYAGELFF. The CDR3, as DNA: TGTGCCAGCAGCCAAGATCGGAGAGGGTACGCCGGGGAGCTGTTTTTT.

V is TRBV28 and J is TRBJ1-2; 8 bases agree with TRBD1. The germline V gene encodes CDR1 MDHEN and CDR2 SYDVKM. CDR3 size: 15 residues. J was trimmed by 4 bases and V by 6 bases; bases with no gene match: 10. The CDR3 is CASRFEGQGSYGYTF. The CDR3 DNA is TGTGCCAGCAGATTCGAAGGACAGGGCTCCTATGGCTACACCTTC.

V is TRBV29-1 and J is TRBJ2-3, with 16 bases identical to TRBD2. The CDR3 contains 19 residues. The V gene's germline CDR1 is SQVTM and CDR2 ANQGSEA. Trimming cost V 7 bases and J 0 bases; bases outside gene matches: 13. CDR3: CSAQGTSGGGYRSTDTQYF. The CDR3, as DNA: TGCAGCGCCCAGGGGACTAGCGGGGGGGGCTACCGTAGCACAGATACGCAGTATTTT.

This clone turned up a few times. The chain couples TRBV2 to TRBJ1-5; possible D gene TRBD1, 6 bases. Germline V gene lookup returns CDR1 SNHLY and CDR2 FYNNEI. The CDR3 has 13 amino acids. The germline V and J ends were trimmed by 6 bases and 3 bases, with 9 bases remaining between them. CDR3 in amino acids: CASRQGFNQPQHF. The DNA for the CDR3 is TGTGCCAGCAGACAGGGTTTCAATCAGCCCCAGCATTTT.

The chain uses TRBV11-2 and TRBJ2-7; 7 positions match TRBD2. CDR1 is SGHAT and CDR2 is FQNNGV in the germline V gene. Trimming at V came to 5 bases and at J to 6 bases, leaving 10 bases not matched to a gene. The CDR3 runs 14 residues. The CDR3 loop reads CASSPLGGRSEQYF. The CDR3 coding sequence is TGTGCCAGCAGCCCCCTTGGCGGGAGAAGCGAGCAGTACTTC.

In this sample, this clone turned up a few times. The CDR3: CASSKGLAGGPYEQFF. In DNA form, the CDR3 reads TGTGCCAGCAGCAAAGGATTAGCGGGAGGGCCTTACGAGCAGTTCTTC. The V and J genes are TRBV21-1 and TRBJ2-1; the table gives TRBD2 as D, unverified against the DNA. TRBV21-1 is shown as a pseudogene. The CDR3 is 16 residues long.

The CDR3: CASSQDAGSRLTDTQYF. DNA for the CDR3: TGCGCCAGCAGCCAAGATGCGGGTAGCAGATTAACAGATACGCAGTATTTT. V usage is TRBV4-3 and J usage is TRBJ2-3; D might be TRBD2 (5 bases). The CDR3 runs 17 residues. V lost 0 bases to trimming and J lost 3 bases, with 16 bases between them. In germline, CDR1 is LGHNA, CDR2 YSLEER.

The V call is TRBV4-1, the J call TRBJ2-7; weak D call: TRBD2 (6 bases). The V end lost 4 bases, the J end lost 4 bases, and 17 bases lay between the germline ends. The V gene's germline CDR1 is MGHRA and CDR2 YSYEKL. CDR3 size: 15 residues. The CDR3 bases are TGCGCCAGCAGCCGAGGACTAAGCGAGGGTTACGAGCAGTACTTC. As protein: CASSRGLSEGYEQYF.

The V call is TRBV2, the J call TRBJ2-3; perhaps TRBD2 as D (7 bases). V was cut by 8 bases and J by 1 base, with 10 bases left in between. This CDR3 has 13 residues. Per germline, CDR1 SNHLY and CDR2 FYNNEI. The CDR3 DNA reads as TGTGCCAGCCGAGGGGGGGGCACAGATACGCAGTATTTT. As protein: CASRGGGTDTQYF.

In DNA, the CDR3 is TGTGCCAGCAGGGATACGGGGGGGAGCACAGATACGCAGTATTTT. Its translation is CASRDTGGSTDTQYF. This chain connects TRBV5-6 to TRBJ2-3; 8 bases map to TRBD2. V lost 5 bases to trimming and J lost 0 bases; unmatched junction nucleotides: 5. The germline V gene encodes CDR1 SGHDT and CDR2 YYEEEE. This CDR3 has 15 amino acids. Filled out from reference TRBV5-6 and TRBJ2-3, the complete variable domain reads DAGVTQSPTHLIKTRGQQVTLRCSPKSGHDTVSWYQQALGQGPQFIFQYYEEEERQRGNFPDRFSGHQFPNYSSELNVNALLLGDSALYLCASRDTGGSTDTQYFGPGTRLTVL.

The rearrangement links TRBV29-1 to TRBJ2-7, with 9 bases that match TRBD2. CDR3 length: 16 amino acids. V shed 4 bases and J 2 bases; nucleotides not matched to a gene: 12. CDR1 and CDR2 (germline): SQVTM, ANQGSEA. DNA of the CDR3: TGCAGCGTTGCCCCTGGGCTAGCGGGATCAACCTACGAGCAGTACTTC. Its translation: CSVAPGLAGSTYEQYF.

The CDR3 DNA is TGTGCCAGCAGCGTCGCCGGGACTAGGGGGGAGACCCAGTACTTC. Translation gives CASSVAGTRGETQYF. This chain connects TRBV7-2 to TRBJ2-5, with 8 nucleotides matching TRBD2. Germline V gene sequence: CDR1 SGHTA, CDR2 FQGNSA. The CDR3 loop spans 15 amino acids. The V segment lost 5 bases and the J segment 5 bases; nucleotides outside the gene matches: 10.

The J gene is TRBJ1-2, the V gene TRBV5-1; 10 positions agree with TRBD1. The CDR3 sequence is 17 residues long. The V and J ends lost 4 bases and 3 bases, in that order; junction bases with no gene match: 12. Germline V gives CDR1 SGHRS, CDR2 YFSETQ. CDR3 DNA: TGCGCCAGCAGCCAAGGGACAGGGGTCTCCTCCTACTATGGCTACACCTTC. Its protein is CASSQGTGVSSYYGYTF.

This chain joins TRBV19 and TRBJ2-5, with D possibly being TRBD1 (6 bases). The V gene's germline CDR1 is LNHDA and CDR2 SQIVND (reference sequence). Trimming took 1 base from V and 5 from J, leaving 8 bases between them. The CDR3 length is 13 residues. The CDR3 here is CASSIGGPETQYF. The CDR3 nucleotides are TGTGCCAGTAGTATAGGGGGGCCGGAGACCCAGTACTTC. The entire variable domain, with the rest obtained from reference TRBV19 and TRBJ2-5, is as follows: DGGITQSPKYLFRKEGQNVTLSCEQNLNHDAMYWYRQDPGQGLRLIYYSQIVNDFQKGDIAEGYSVSREKKESFPLTVTSAQKNPTAFYLCASSIGGPETQYFGPGTRLLVL.

The V and J genes are TRBV7-9 and TRBJ2-3, with 7 positions matching TRBD1. There are 14 residues in the CDR3. The germline V gene encodes CDR1 SEHNR and CDR2 FQNEAQ (reference sequence). With 5 bases clipped from V and 10 bases from J, the junction kept 12 bases outside the gene matches. This chain's CDR3 is CASSPQSSRGPQYF. The CDR3, as DNA: TGTGCCAGCAGCCCCCAGAGTTCAAGGGGGCCGCAGTATTTT.

The chain recombines TRBV19 with TRBJ2-5; 7 bases are shared with TRBD1. Germline trimming cut 6 bases from V and 5 bases from J; bases unmatched to any gene: 6. Germline loops: CDR1 LNHDA, CDR2 SQIVND (reference sequence). The CDR3 contains 13 residues. The CDR3 DNA reads TGTGCCAGTAGGGGGACAGCTCGGGAGACCCAGTACTTC. The encoded protein is CASRGTARETQYF.

CDR3 in DNA: TGTGCCAGCAGGGACAGCATATTGAGCTATGGCTACACCTTC. It specifies CASRDSILSYGYTF. This chain uses TRBV27 with TRBJ1-2; TRBD1 might be the D (6 bases). V lost 6 bases and J lost 4, with 15 bases in between. CDR1 is MNHEY, CDR2 SMNVEV, per germline (reference sequence). This CDR3 region has 14 residues.

The chain carries TRBV29-1 and TRBJ1-2; D might be TRBD1 (6 bases). CDR1 and CDR2 (germline): SQVTM, ANQGSEA. V was shortened by 5 bases and J by 4 bases, with 14 bases between the two germline ends. This CDR3 is built from 13 residues. CDR3 sequence: CSVSTAGAYGYTF. The CDR3 DNA sequence: TGCAGCGTTTCAACGGCGGGGGCCTATGGCTACACCTTC.

The DNA for the CDR3 is TGTGCCAGCGGAGTGGGTGACAATGAGCAGTTCTTC. This sequence encodes CASGVGDNEQFF. V usage is TRBV2 and J usage is TRBJ2-1; no definite D call. Between the trimmed V and J ends, which lost 8 bases and 5 bases, there was a span of 10 bases. The CDR3 loop spans 12 amino acids. Per germline, CDR1 SNHLY and CDR2 FYNNEI.